One sample yielded the 5 T cell receptor beta chains listed below, sequenced in a study of blood T cell repertoires in COVID-19. Assay used: immunoSEQ multiplex PCR; TCRdb lists only in-frame clones, some missing. Among about 170,000 clones listed, roughly 84% were seen once. The specimen was peripheral blood. All receptors come from a woman of 80 years or more with active or convalescent COVID-19.

In this sample, this clone turned up a few times. V is TRBV5-6 and J is TRBJ1-1; unclear D gene. The CDR3 length is 14 residues. The germline gives CDR1 SGHDT, CDR2 YYEEEE. The ends were cut back, 5 bases at V and 0 bases at J, with 11 bases in the middle. The CDR3 region is CASSLTALNTEAFF. For the CDR3, the DNA is TGTGCCAGCAGTCTAACAGCACTGAACACTGAAGCTTTCTTT.

This clone was found once. The chain joins TRBV29-1 to TRBJ2-5; 9 bases map to TRBD2. CDR3 length: 13 amino acids. The germline V gene encodes CDR1 SQVTM and CDR2 ANQGSEA. Trimming cost V 6 bases and J 5 bases; bases outside gene matches: 7. CDR3 protein: CSVAAGGRETQYF. CDR3 nucleotides: TGCAGCGTAGCAGCGGGGGGCCGGGAGACCCAGTACTTC.

This clone was detected a few times. The J gene is TRBJ2-3, the V gene TRBV19, with TRBD2 identical over 9 bases. Germline-derived CDR1 and CDR2 are LNHDA and SQIVND (reference sequence). Germline trimming cut 6 bases from V and 1 base from J; bases unmatched to any gene: 5. The CDR3 contains 15 residues. In DNA, the CDR3 is TGTGCCAGTAGCCCCCAGCGGGAGGGCACAGATACGCAGTATTTT. This codes for CASSPQREGTDTQYF. Drawing the rest from reference TRBV19 and TRBJ2-3, the complete variable domain is DGGITQSPKYLFRKEGQNVTLSCEQNLNHDAMYWYRQDPGQGLRLIYYSQIVNDFQKGDIAEGYSVSREKKESFPLTVTSAQKNPTAFYLCASSPQREGTDTQYFGPGTRLTVL.

This chain uses TRBV18 with TRBJ2-4; 12 bases line up with TRBD2. Trimming took 6 bases from V and 0 from J; bases not matched to a gene: 3. The V gene's germline CDR1 is KGHSH and CDR2 LQKENI. The CDR3 loop spans 16 amino acids. CDR3 sequence: CASSLAGGEAKNIQYF. The CDR3 bases are TGTGCCAGCTCCCTAGCGGGAGGGGAAGCCAAAAACATTCAGTACTTC.

The rearrangement joins TRBV19 to TRBJ2-1; 9 nucleotides align to TRBD2. Germline V gives CDR1 LNHDA, CDR2 SQIVND (reference sequence). V lost 4 bases, J lost 4 bases, and 5 bases stayed unmatched. This CDR3 region has 15 residues. The CDR3 DNA follows: TGTGCCAGTAGTAAGGCTAGCGGGAAATACAATGAGCAGTTCTTC. Translation: CASSKASGKYNEQFF.